This is a list of T cell receptor beta chains from one sample in a study of blood T cell repertoires in COVID-19. This table comes from immunoSEQ multiplex PCR, and its TCRdb copy is limited to in-frame clones, with some not included. The sample holds about 84,000 clones, about four fifths seen once. Sequenced sample: peripheral blood. All receptors derive from a man at least 80 years old with active or convalescent COVID-19. CDR3s include the opening cysteine and the closing phenylalanine or tryptophan. A D gene is named only where the DNA matches it firmly. Part of the rows lack a size; the others show once, few, many or a class for expanded clones.

CDR3nt: TGTGCCAGCTCATCAGGGTGGCAGGGAGGGACTGAAGCTTTCTTT; CDR3aa: CASSSGWQGGTEAFF; d_gene: -; abundance: -; v_gene: TRBV18; len: 15; j_gene: TRBJ1-1
CDR3nt: TGTGCCAGTAGCTACAGAGATAATCAGCCCCAGCATTTT; CDR3aa: CASSYRDNQPQHF; d_gene: -; abundance: -; v_gene: TRBV19; len: 13; j_gene: TRBJ1-5
CDR3nt: TGTGCCAGCAGCCCAGACAGGGGTCAACCCCAGCATTTT; CDR3aa: CASSPDRGQPQHF; d_gene: TRBD1; abundance: -; v_gene: TRBV6-2/TRBV6-3; len: 13; j_gene: TRBJ1-5
CDR3nt: TGTGCCAGCAGCCAGAACAGGGGTGCCTACGAGCAGTACTTC; CDR3aa: CASSQNRGAYEQYF; d_gene: TRBD1; abundance: -; v_gene: TRBV14; len: 14; j_gene: TRBJ2-7
CDR3nt: TGTGCCAGCAGCTTAAGGGGAACCCAAGAGACCCAGTACTTC; CDR3aa: CASSLRGTQETQYF; d_gene: -; abundance: -; v_gene: TRBV5-4; len: 14; j_gene: TRBJ2-5
CDR3nt: TGTGCCAGCGCCTCGGAGGGCTACGAGCAGTACTTC; CDR3aa: CASASEGYEQYF; d_gene: -; abundance: many; v_gene: TRBV27; len: 12; j_gene: TRBJ2-7
CDR3nt: TGTGCCAGTAAGGCCCGGGGAGGGCTCTACAATGAGCAGTTCTTC; CDR3aa: CASKARGGLYNEQFF; d_gene: TRBD2; abundance: -; v_gene: TRBV19; len: 15; j_gene: TRBJ2-1
CDR3nt: TGTGCCAGCACCGACAGTCCTAACTATGGCTACACCTTC; CDR3aa: CASTDSPNYGYTF; d_gene: -; abundance: -; v_gene: TRBV6-6; len: 13; j_gene: TRBJ1-2
CDR3nt: TGTGCCAGCAGGCCCCGCCAGGGGAATGAGCAGTTCTTC; CDR3aa: CASRPRQGNEQFF; d_gene: -; abundance: -; v_gene: TRBV6-5; len: 13; j_gene: TRBJ2-1
CDR3nt: TGTGCCAGCAGCAAAGGGACTAGCGGAAGCACAGATACGCAGTATTTT; CDR3aa: CASSKGTSGSTDTQYF; d_gene: TRBD2; abundance: -; v_gene: TRBV3-1/TRBV3-2; len: 16; j_gene: TRBJ2-3
CDR3nt: TGTGCCAGCAGTCTACTAGCGGGAACGAACACCGGGGAGCTGTTTTTT; CDR3aa: CASSLLAGTNTGELFF; d_gene: TRBD2; abundance: -; v_gene: TRBV2; len: 16; j_gene: TRBJ2-2
CDR3nt: TGTGCCAGCAGCCAGCCATTTTGGACAGCGAACACTGAAGCTTTCTTT; CDR3aa: CASSQPFWTANTEAFF; d_gene: -; abundance: -; v_gene: TRBV4-2; len: 16; j_gene: TRBJ1-1
CDR3nt: TGTGCCAGCAGTGAATCCGGCAGGGGGAATGGCTACACCTTC; CDR3aa: CASSESGRGNGYTF; d_gene: TRBD1; abundance: once; v_gene: TRBV25-1; len: 14; j_gene: TRBJ1-2
CDR3nt: TGTGCCAGCAGCCTACACCCCCCAGGGAGGAGTTCACCCCTCCACTTT; CDR3aa: CASSLHPPGRSSPLHF; d_gene: -; abundance: -; v_gene: TRBV13; len: 16; j_gene: TRBJ1-6
CDR3nt: TGTGCCAGCAGTTTATATAGCGGGGGGGCTTACGAGCAGTTCTTC; CDR3aa: CASSLYSGGAYEQFF; d_gene: TRBD2; abundance: -; v_gene: TRBV27; len: 15; j_gene: TRBJ2-1
CDR3nt: TGTGCCAACCACCGGGACAGAGGAAACACCATATATTTT; CDR3aa: CANHRDRGNTIYF; d_gene: TRBD1; abundance: few; v_gene: TRBV2; len: 13; j_gene: TRBJ1-3
CDR3nt: TGTGCCAGCAGCTTAGCGGGAGCGGGGGAAGGGGAGACCCAGTACTTC; CDR3aa: CASSLAGAGEGETQYF; d_gene: TRBD2; abundance: -; v_gene: TRBV11-2; len: 16; j_gene: TRBJ2-5
CDR3nt: TGCGCCAGCAGCTTGGTCTCGGGGGGAGGCTACGAGCAGTACTTC; CDR3aa: CASSLVSGGGYEQYF; d_gene: TRBD2; abundance: -; v_gene: TRBV5-1; len: 15; j_gene: TRBJ2-7
CDR3nt: TGTGCCAGCAGTGAAGCCGGGACAGGGGTCCGTGAGCAGTTCTTC; CDR3aa: CASSEAGTGVREQFF; d_gene: TRBD1; abundance: -; v_gene: TRBV6-1; len: 15; j_gene: TRBJ2-1
CDR3nt: TGCGCCAGCTGTGACGGCGGGGGGTCCCCAGATACGCAGTATTTT; CDR3aa: CASCDGGGSPDTQYF; d_gene: TRBD2; abundance: -; v_gene: TRBV10-1; len: 15; j_gene: TRBJ2-3
CDR3nt: TGTGCCAGCATTCTCACAGGGATAACGGGCACAGATACGCAGTATTTT; CDR3aa: CASILTGITGTDTQYF; d_gene: -; abundance: once; v_gene: TRBV7-2; len: 16; j_gene: TRBJ2-3
CDR3nt: TGTGCCAGCTCCGTGTTACCTGAGCCCAACAGTGAGCAGTTCTTC; CDR3aa: CASSVLPEPNSEQFF; d_gene: -; abundance: -; v_gene: TRBV18; len: 15; j_gene: TRBJ2-1
CDR3nt: TGTGCCAGCAGCTTACGGCTAGCGGGCACAAGAGACGAGCAGTTCTTC; CDR3aa: CASSLRLAGTRDEQFF; d_gene: TRBD2; abundance: -; v_gene: TRBV7-2; len: 16; j_gene: TRBJ2-1
CDR3nt: TGTGCCAGCAGTCCCCACGGCAGCGGCTCGAACACCGGGGAGCTGTTTTTT; CDR3aa: CASSPHGSGSNTGELFF; d_gene: -; abundance: -; v_gene: TRBV6-2/TRBV6-3; len: 17; j_gene: TRBJ2-2
CDR3nt: TGCGCCAGCAGCTTGGGGATCGCGGACACCGGGGAGCTGTTTTTT; CDR3aa: CASSLGIADTGELFF; d_gene: -; abundance: -; v_gene: TRBV5-1; len: 15; j_gene: TRBJ2-2
CDR3nt: TGTGCCAGCAGGAGCCCTCTAGCGGAATTCTACAATGAGCAGTTCTTC; CDR3aa: CASRSPLAEFYNEQFF; d_gene: TRBD2; abundance: -; v_gene: TRBV25-1; len: 16; j_gene: TRBJ2-1
CDR3nt: TGTGCCAGCAGCACGGGACTGATGAACACTGAAGCTTTCTTT; CDR3aa: CASSTGLMNTEAFF; d_gene: -; abundance: -; v_gene: TRBV13; len: 14; j_gene: TRBJ1-1
CDR3nt: TGTGCCAGCAGTTACTCCAGCGGGAGGGATGAGCAGTTCTTC; CDR3aa: CASSYSSGRDEQFF; d_gene: TRBD2; abundance: -; v_gene: TRBV6-8; len: 14; j_gene: TRBJ2-1
CDR3nt: TGTGCCAGTAGTATAGCCGGGACAGGGCGGACTGAAGCTTTCTTT; CDR3aa: CASSIAGTGRTEAFF; d_gene: TRBD1; abundance: once; v_gene: TRBV19; len: 15; j_gene: TRBJ1-1
CDR3nt: TGCGCCAGCAGTGAGGCCCCGGGACTAGCGGGAGGCTCCTACAATGAGCAGTTCTTC; CDR3aa: CASSEAPGLAGGSYNEQFF; d_gene: TRBD2; abundance: once; v_gene: TRBV10-2; len: 19; j_gene: TRBJ2-1
CDR3nt: TGTGCCAGCAGCACGGACGGAGGCGGGAGGCAGGAGCAGTTCTTC; CDR3aa: CASSTDGGGRQEQFF; d_gene: TRBD2; abundance: -; v_gene: TRBV5-5; len: 15; j_gene: TRBJ2-1
CDR3nt: TGCGCCAGCAGCTCCCAGGGGGAAAAACTGTTTTTT; CDR3aa: CASSSQGEKLFF; d_gene: -; abundance: once; v_gene: TRBV5-1; len: 12; j_gene: TRBJ1-4
CDR3nt: TGTGCCAGCAGCCTCTTGAGTGACAATGAGCAGTTCTTC; CDR3aa: CASSLLSDNEQFF; d_gene: -; abundance: -; v_gene: TRBV7-2; len: 13; j_gene: TRBJ2-1
CDR3nt: TGTGCCAGCAGCCAAGCCACCGTAGGGGGCGACTACACCTTC; CDR3aa: CASSQATVGGDYTF; d_gene: TRBD1; abundance: -; v_gene: TRBV4-2; len: 14; j_gene: TRBJ1-2
CDR3nt: TGCGCCAGCAGCTTGGGGGGGCAAGGGGCCAACGTCCTGACTTTC; CDR3aa: CASSLGGQGANVLTF; d_gene: -; abundance: -; v_gene: TRBV5-1; len: 15; j_gene: TRBJ2-6
CDR3nt: TGTGCCAGCAGTCCCGGACAGAGCGGGGACACAGATACGCAGTATTTT; CDR3aa: CASSPGQSGDTDTQYF; d_gene: -; abundance: -; v_gene: TRBV2; len: 16; j_gene: TRBJ2-3
CDR3nt: TGTGCCAGCAGCTTAGCAGGTAGCGGGAGAAGCAATGAGCAGTTCTTC; CDR3aa: CASSLAGSGRSNEQFF; d_gene: TRBD2; abundance: -; v_gene: TRBV7-2; len: 16; j_gene: TRBJ2-1
CDR3nt: TGTGCCAGCATAGGAGGGAGTCTGGGAAGGGGCGAGCAGTACTTC; CDR3aa: CASIGGSLGRGEQYF; d_gene: -; abundance: -; v_gene: TRBV6-5; len: 15; j_gene: TRBJ2-7